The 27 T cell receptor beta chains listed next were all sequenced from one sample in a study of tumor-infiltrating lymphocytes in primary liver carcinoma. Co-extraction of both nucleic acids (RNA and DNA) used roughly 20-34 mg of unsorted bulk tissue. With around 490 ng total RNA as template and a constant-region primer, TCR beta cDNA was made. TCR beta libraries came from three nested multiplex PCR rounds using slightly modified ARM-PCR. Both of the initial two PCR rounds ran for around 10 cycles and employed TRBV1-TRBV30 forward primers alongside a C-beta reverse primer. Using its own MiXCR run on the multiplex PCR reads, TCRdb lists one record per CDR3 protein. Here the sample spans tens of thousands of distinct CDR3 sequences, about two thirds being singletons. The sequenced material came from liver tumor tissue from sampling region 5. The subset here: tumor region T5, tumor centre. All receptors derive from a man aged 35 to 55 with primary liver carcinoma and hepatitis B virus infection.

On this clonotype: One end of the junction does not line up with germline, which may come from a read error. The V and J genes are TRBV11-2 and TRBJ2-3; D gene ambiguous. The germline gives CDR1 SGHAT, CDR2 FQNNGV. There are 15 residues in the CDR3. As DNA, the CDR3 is TGTGCCAACAGCTTTCAGGCTTCTGGCACAGATACGCAGTATTTT. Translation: CANSFQASGTDTQYF. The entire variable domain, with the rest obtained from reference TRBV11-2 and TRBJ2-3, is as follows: EAGVAQSPRYKIIEKRQSVAFWCNPISGHATLYWYQQILGQGPKLLIQFQNNGVVDDSQLPKDRFSAERLKGVDSTLKIQPAKLEDSAVYLCANSFQASGTDTQYFGPGTRLTVL.

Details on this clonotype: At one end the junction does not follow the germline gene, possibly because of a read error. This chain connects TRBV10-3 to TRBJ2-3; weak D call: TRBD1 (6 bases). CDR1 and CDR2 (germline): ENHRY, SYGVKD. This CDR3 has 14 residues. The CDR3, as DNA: TGTGCCGTCAGTGAGGATAGCGCTGGGGACAAGCAGTATTTT. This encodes CAVSEDSAGDKQYF.

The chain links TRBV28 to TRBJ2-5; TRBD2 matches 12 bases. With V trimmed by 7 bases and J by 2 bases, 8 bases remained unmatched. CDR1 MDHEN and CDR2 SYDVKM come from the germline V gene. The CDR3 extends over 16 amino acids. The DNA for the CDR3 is TGTGCCAGCAATACTCGACTAGCGGGGGATCAAGAGACCCAGTACTTC. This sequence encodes CASNTRLAGDQETQYF.

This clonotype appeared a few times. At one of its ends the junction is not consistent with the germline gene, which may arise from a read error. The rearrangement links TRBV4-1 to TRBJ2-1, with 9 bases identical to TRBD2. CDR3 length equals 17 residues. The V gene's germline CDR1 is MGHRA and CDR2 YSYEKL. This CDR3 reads CASSQDPASGVSDEQFF. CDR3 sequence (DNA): TGCGCTAGCAGCCAAGATCCCGCTAGCGGGGTATCGGATGAGCAGTTCTTC.

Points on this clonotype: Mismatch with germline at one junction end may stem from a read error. The CDR3 reads CSVGGKAAETQYF. In nucleotides, the CDR3 is TGCAGCGTTGGTGGGAAGGCAGCTGAGACCCAGTACTTT. The gene calls are TRBV29-1 and TRBJ2-5; D is unresolved. Germline CDR1 and CDR2: SQVTM and ANQGSEA. The CDR3 length is 13 residues.

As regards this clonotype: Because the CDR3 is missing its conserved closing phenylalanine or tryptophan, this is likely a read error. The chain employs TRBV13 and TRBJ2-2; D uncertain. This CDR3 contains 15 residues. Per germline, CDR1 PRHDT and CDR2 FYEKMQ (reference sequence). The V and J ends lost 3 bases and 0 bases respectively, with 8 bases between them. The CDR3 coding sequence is TGTGCCAGCAGCTTCGCCAGTGCGAACACCGGGGAGCTGTTTTTA. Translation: CASSFASANTGELFL.

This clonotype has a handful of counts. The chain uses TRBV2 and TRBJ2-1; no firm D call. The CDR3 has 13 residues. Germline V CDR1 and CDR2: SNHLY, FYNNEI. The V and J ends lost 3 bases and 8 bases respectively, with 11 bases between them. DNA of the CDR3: TGTGCCAGCAGTGATGAAGTTTGGGATGAGCAGTTCTTC. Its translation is CASSDEVWDEQFF. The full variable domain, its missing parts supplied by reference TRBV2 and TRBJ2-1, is EPEVTQTPSHQVTQMGQEVILRCVPISNHLYFYWYRQILGQKVEFLVSFYNNEISEKSEIFDDQFSVERPDGSNFTLKIRSTKLEDSAMYFCASSDEVWDEQFFGPGTRLTVL.

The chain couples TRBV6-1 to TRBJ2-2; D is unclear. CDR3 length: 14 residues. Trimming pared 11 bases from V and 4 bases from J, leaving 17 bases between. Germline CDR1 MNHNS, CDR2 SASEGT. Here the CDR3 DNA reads TGTGCCGGCACCCGACTGGGTCGCACCGGGGAGCTGTTTTTT. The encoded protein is CAGTRLGRTGELFF.

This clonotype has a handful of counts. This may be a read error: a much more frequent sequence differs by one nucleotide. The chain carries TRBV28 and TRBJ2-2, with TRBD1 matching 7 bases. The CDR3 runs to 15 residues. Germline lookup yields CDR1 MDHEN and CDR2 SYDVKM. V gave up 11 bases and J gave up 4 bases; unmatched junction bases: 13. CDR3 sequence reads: CAGSLTGSGTGELFF. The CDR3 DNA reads TGTGCCGGTTCATTGACAGGGTCGGGCACCGGGGAGCTGTTTTTT.

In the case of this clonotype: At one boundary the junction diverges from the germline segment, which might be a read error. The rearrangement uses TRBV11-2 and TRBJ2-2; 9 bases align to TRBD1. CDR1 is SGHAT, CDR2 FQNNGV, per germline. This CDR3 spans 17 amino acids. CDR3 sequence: CASIFDRDRVDTGELFF. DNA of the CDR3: TGTGCCAGCATCTTTGATCGGGACAGGGTCGACACCGGGGAGCTGTTCTTC.

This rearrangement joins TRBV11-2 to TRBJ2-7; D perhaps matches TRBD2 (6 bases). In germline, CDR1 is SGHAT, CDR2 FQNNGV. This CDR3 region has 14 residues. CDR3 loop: CANNLAARGYEQYF. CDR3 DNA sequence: TGTGCAAACAACTTAGCGGCTAGAGGATACGAGCAGTACTTC.

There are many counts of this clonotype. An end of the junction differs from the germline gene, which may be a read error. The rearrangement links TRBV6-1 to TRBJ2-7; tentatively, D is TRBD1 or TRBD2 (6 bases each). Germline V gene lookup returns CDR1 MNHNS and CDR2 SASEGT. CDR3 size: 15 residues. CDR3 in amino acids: CVSSEEQGGPYEQYF. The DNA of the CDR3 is TGTGTCAGCAGTGAGGAACAGGGAGGCCCCTACGAGCAGTACTTC.

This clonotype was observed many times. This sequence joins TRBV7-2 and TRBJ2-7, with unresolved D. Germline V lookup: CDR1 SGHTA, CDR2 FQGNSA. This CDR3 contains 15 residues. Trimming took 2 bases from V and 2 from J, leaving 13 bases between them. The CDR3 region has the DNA TGTGCCAGCAGCTTAAGAACGGTGGGTCCCTACGAGCAGTACTTC. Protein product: CASSLRTVGPYEQYF.

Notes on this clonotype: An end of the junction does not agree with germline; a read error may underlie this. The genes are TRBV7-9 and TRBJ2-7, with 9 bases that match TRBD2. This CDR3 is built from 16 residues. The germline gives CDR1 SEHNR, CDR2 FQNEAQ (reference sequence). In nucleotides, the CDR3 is TGTGCCAACAGCTTAGTCCAGGTAGCGGGAGAGTACGAGCAGTACTTC. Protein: CANSLVQVAGEYEQYF.

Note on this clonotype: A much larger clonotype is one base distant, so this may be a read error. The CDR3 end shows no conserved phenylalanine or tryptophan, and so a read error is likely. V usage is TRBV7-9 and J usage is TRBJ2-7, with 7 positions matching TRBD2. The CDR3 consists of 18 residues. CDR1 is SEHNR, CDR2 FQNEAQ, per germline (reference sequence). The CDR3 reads CAGSSRVGRESRPYEQYY. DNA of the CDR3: TGTGCCGGCAGCTCCCGGGTAGGGAGGGAGAGCCGGCCCTACGAGCAGTACTAC.

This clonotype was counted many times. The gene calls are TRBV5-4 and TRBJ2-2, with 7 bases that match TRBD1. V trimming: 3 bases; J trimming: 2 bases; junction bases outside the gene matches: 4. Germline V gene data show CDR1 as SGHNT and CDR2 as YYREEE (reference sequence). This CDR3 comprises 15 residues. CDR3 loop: CASSSDRANTGELFF. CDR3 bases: TGTGCCAGCAGCTCAGACAGGGCTAACACCGGGGAGCTGTTTTTT.

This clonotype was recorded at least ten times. The CDR3 loop reads CSAGTFNEQFF. DNA for the CDR3: TGCAGCGCCGGGACTTTCAATGAGCAGTTCTTC. This chain connects TRBV29-1 to TRBJ2-1; tentative D call: TRBD2 (6 bases). Germline values: CDR1 SQVTM, CDR2 ANQGSEA. Trimming removed 7 bases from V and 6 bases from J, with 10 bases in between. The CDR3 consists of 11 residues.

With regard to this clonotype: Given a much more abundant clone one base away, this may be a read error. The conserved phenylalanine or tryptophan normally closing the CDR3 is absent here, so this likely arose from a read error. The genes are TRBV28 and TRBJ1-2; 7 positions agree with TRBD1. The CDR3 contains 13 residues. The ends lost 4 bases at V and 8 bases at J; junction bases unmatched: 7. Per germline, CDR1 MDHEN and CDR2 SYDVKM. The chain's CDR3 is CASSSYRGPGYTL. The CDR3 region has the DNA TGTGCCAGCAGTTCTTACAGGGGACCCGGCTACACCTTG.

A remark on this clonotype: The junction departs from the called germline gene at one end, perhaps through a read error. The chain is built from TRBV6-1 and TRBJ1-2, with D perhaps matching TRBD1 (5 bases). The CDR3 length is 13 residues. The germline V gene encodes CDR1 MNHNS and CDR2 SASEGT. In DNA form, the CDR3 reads TGTGCCAGTAGTGAAGGCACGGACAATGGCTACACCTTC. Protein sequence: CASSEGTDNGYTF.

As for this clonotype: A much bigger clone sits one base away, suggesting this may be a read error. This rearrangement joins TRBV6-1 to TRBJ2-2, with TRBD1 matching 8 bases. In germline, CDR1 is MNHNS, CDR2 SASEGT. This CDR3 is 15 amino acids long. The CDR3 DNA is TGTGCCAGGAGTGAGGGACAGGTGAACACCGGGGGGCTGTTTTTT. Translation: CARSEGQVNTGGLFF.

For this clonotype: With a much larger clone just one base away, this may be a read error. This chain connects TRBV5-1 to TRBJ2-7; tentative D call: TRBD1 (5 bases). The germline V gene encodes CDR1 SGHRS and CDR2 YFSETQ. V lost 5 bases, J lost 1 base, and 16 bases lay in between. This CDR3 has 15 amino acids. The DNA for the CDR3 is TGCGCCAGCAGAGGGGCGATAGGGAATTCCTACGAGCAGTACTTC. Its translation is CASRGAIGNSYEQYF.

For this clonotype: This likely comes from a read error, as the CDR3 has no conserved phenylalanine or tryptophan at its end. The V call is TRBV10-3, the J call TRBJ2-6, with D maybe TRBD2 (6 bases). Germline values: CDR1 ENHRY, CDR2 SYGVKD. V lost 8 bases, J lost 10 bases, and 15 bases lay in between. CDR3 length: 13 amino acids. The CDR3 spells CAIGDSGANVLTS. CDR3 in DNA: TGTGCCATCGGGGACTCTGGTGCTAACGTCCTGACTTCC.

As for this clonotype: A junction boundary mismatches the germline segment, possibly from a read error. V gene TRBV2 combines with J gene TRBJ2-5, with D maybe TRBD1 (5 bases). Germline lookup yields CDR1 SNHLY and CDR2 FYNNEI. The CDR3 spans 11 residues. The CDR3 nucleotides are TGTGCCATATTGACAGAAGAGACTCAGTACTTC. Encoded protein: CAILTEETQYF. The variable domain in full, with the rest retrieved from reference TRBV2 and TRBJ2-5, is EPEVTQTPSHQVTQMGQEVILRCVPISNHLYFYWYRQILGQKVEFLVSFYNNEISEKSEIFDDQFSVERPDGSNFTLKIRSTKLEDSAMYFCAILTEETQYFGPGTRLLVL.

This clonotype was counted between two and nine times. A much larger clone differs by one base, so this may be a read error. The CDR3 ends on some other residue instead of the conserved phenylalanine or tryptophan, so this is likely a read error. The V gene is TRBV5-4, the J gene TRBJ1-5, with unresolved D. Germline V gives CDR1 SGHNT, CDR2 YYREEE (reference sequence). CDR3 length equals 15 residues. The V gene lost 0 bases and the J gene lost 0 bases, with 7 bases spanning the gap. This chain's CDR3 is CASSLDPFSNQPQHL. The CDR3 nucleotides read TGTGCCAGCAGCTTGGACCCGTTTAGCAATCAGCCCCAGCATCTT.

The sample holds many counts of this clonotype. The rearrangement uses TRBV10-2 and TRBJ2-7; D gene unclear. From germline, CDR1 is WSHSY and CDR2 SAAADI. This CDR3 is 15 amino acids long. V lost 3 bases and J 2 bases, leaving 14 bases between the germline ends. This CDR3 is CASSESQRNPYEQYF. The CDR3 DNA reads TGCGCCAGCAGTGAATCGCAAAGGAATCCCTACGAGCAGTACTTC.

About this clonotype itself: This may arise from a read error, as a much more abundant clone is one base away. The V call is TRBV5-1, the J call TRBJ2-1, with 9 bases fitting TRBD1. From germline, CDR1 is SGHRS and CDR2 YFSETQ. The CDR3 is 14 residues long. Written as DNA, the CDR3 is TGCGCCAGCAGCCCGGACAGGGGAAACAATGAGCGGTTCTTC. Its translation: CASSPDRGNNERFF.

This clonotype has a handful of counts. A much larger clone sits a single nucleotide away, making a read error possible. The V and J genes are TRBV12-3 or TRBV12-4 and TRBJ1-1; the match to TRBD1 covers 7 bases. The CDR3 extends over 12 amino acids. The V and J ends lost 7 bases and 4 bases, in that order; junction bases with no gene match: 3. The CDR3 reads CASNQGGTEAFF. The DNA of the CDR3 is TGTGCCAGCAATCAGGGGGGCACTGAAGCTTTCTTT.